The 25 T cell receptor beta chains below all came from one sample that was sequenced in a study of PD-1 blockade in classical Hodgkin lymphoma. Sequencing used immunoSEQ multiplex PCR; TCRdb keeps in-frame clones, though not all of them. There are about 44,000 clones in the sample; 60% to 75% occur only once, and approximately 3% lies in the top ten. Time point defined: cycle 4 day 1 (C4D1), after about 6 weeks of nivolumab. Brentuximab vedotin exposure varied, and every patient relapsed after autologous stem cell transplantation. This specimen was peripheral blood mononuclear cells (PBMCs), taken before the fourth cycle of nivolumab. The receptor source for this set is a human donor with classical Hodgkin lymphoma.

The chain carries TRBV15 and TRBJ1-2; 7 nucleotides match TRBD1. With 8 bases clipped from V and 3 bases from J, the junction kept 9 bases outside the gene matches. The germline V gene encodes CDR1 LNHNV and CDR2 YYDKDF (reference sequence). The length of the CDR3 is 14 residues. CDR3 nucleotide sequence: TGTGCCACCTCCAGGGGGAAAGAGGACTATGGCTACACCTTC. It encodes CATSRGKEDYGYTF.

J is TRBJ1-2 and V is TRBV14, with unresolved D. Per the germline V gene, CDR1 is SGHDN and CDR2 is FVKESK. V was clipped by 1 base and J by 10 bases, with 10 bases between them. This CDR3 region has 12 residues. CDR3 protein: CASSQGQVHYTF. DNA of the CDR3: TGTGCCAGCAGCCAAGGCCAGGTTCACTACACCTTC.

This chain's CDR3 is CAWIGTGGSYGYTF. CDR3 DNA: TGTGCCTGGATAGGGACAGGGGGTAGCTATGGCTACACCTTC. The rearrangement uses TRBV30 and TRBJ1-2; 11 bases agree with TRBD1. Germline trimming cut 4 bases from V and 4 bases from J; bases unmatched to any gene: 5. Germline V lookup: CDR1 GTSNPN, CDR2 SVGIG (reference sequence). CDR3 length: 14 amino acids.

A single count supports this clone. The chain employs TRBV25-1 and TRBJ1-1; maybe TRBD1 (5 bases). The CDR3 extends over 13 amino acids. The V gene's germline CDR1 is MGHDK and CDR2 SYGVNS. Trimming left V 5 bases short and J 0 bases short, with 7 bases between. This chain's CDR3 is CASSSGMNTEAFF. CDR3 in DNA: TGTGCCAGCAGTTCAGGGATGAACACTGAAGCTTTCTTT.

The chain links TRBV5-1 to TRBJ2-7; D is uncertain. V was shortened by 1 base and J by 6 bases, with 11 bases between the two germline ends. Germline V lookup: CDR1 SGHRS, CDR2 YFSETQ. The length of the CDR3 is 13 residues. CDR3 nucleotides: TGCGCCAGCAGCTTGACAGCCTCGTCCGAGCAGTACTTC. Protein product: CASSLTASSEQYF.

This chain connects TRBV4-3 to TRBJ1-6; the D is unclear. V dropped 0 bases and J dropped 5 bases, with 11 bases sitting between them. The CDR3 has 16 residues. Germline CDR1 is LGHNA and CDR2 is YSLEER. The CDR3 sequence is CASSQEDQFNNSPLHF. The CDR3 DNA reads TGCGCCAGCAGCCAAGAAGATCAATTTAATAATTCACCCCTCCACTTT.

The J gene is TRBJ1-1, the V gene TRBV19; no clear D gene. Germline assignment: CDR1 LNHDA and CDR2 SQIVND (reference sequence). The CDR3 extends over 11 amino acids. The ends were cut back, 7 bases at V and 0 bases at J, with 3 bases in the middle. The CDR3, as DNA: TGTGCCAGTACTATGAACACTGAAGCTTTCTTT. Translation: CASTMNTEAFF.

This clone was seen more than once but under ten times. V gene TRBV10-2 combines with J gene TRBJ1-2; unclear D gene. Germline V gene lookup returns CDR1 WSHSY and CDR2 SAAADI. The V and J ends lost 4 bases and 2 bases respectively, with 11 bases between them. CDR3 size: 14 residues. CDR3 DNA: TGCGCCAGCAGTGGTCCTCCCCCCAACTATGGCTACACCTTC. This codes for CASSGPPPNYGYTF.

The chain carries TRBV5-1 and TRBJ2-3; 10 positions match TRBD2. J was trimmed by 6 bases and V by 1 base; bases with no gene match: 5. Germline V CDR1 and CDR2: SGHRS, YFSETQ. The CDR3 runs 15 residues. CDR3 sequence: CASSLRTSGRDTQYF. In nucleotides, the CDR3 is TGCGCCAGCAGCTTGAGGACTAGCGGACGGGATACGCAGTATTTT.

The chain joins TRBV5-8 to TRBJ2-7; TRBD2 agrees at 7 bases. Losses at the gene ends were 4 bases for V and 3 bases for J; bases not matched to a gene: 10. From germline, CDR1 is SGHTS and CDR2 YDEGEE. This CDR3 region has 15 residues. CDR3 sequence: CASSVGGGPYYEQYF. DNA of the CDR3: TGTGCCAGCAGCGTGGGGGGGGGACCCTACTACGAGCAGTACTTC.

The chain uses TRBV7-2 and TRBJ2-5; TRBD1 matches at 8 bases. The CDR3 spans 15 residues. Germline loops: CDR1 SGHTA, CDR2 FQGNSA. The J segment lost 5 bases and the V segment lost 4 bases, leaving 9 bases of the junction unmatched. DNA of the CDR3: TGTGCCAGCAGCTACACGGACAGGGTACGGGAGACCCAGTACTTC. Translated: CASSYTDRVRETQYF.

This clone was detected only a few times. The chain has TRBV2 and TRBJ1-1, with a tentative D call TRBD1 (6 bases). Germline V gene sequence: CDR1 SNHLY, CDR2 FYNNEI. V was clipped by 5 bases and J by 0 bases, with 16 bases between them. CDR3 length equals 16 residues. CDR3 sequence reads: CASSKGGMGMNTEAFF. DNA for the CDR3: TGTGCCAGCAGTAAGGGGGGAATGGGTATGAACACTGAAGCTTTCTTT.

This sequence joins TRBV5-4 and TRBJ1-6; TRBD1 is a possible D gene (5 bases). CDR1 is SGHNT, CDR2 YYREEE, per germline (reference sequence). The CDR3 is 15 residues long. The V and J ends lost 0 bases and 10 bases respectively, with 14 bases between them. This CDR3 reads CASSLGGVVNSPLHF. The CDR3 region has the DNA TGTGCCAGCAGCTTGGGAGGGGTTGTGAACTCACCCCTCCACTTT.

The chain is built from TRBV5-5 and TRBJ2-7; D is possibly TRBD1 or TRBD2 (7 bases each). Germline CDR1 reads SGHKS; CDR2 reads YYEKEE (reference sequence). This CDR3 is built from 16 residues. V shed 4 bases and J shed 1 base, with 18 bases lying between them. CDR3 region: CASSPRGGRASYEQYF. The CDR3 bases are TGTGCCAGCAGCCCCAGGGGGGGGCGCGCATCCTACGAGCAGTACTTC.

This chain connects TRBV27 to TRBJ2-7; D gene unclear. Trimming pared 3 bases from V and 8 bases from J, leaving 14 bases between. The germline gives CDR1 MNHEY, CDR2 SMNVEV (reference sequence). This CDR3 spans 13 amino acids. This chain's CDR3 is CASSFRQLGQQYF. In DNA form, the CDR3 reads TGTGCCAGCAGTTTCAGGCAGCTCGGGCAGCAGTACTTC.

The chain carries TRBV6-6 and TRBJ1-4; D gene uncertain. The germline V and J ends were trimmed by 6 bases and 0 bases, with 11 bases remaining between them. The CDR3 loop spans 15 amino acids. CDR1 is MNHNY and CDR2 is SVGAGI in the germline V gene (reference sequence). This chain's CDR3 is CASRTDRTTNEKLFF. CDR3 DNA: TGTGCCAGCAGAACGGATCGCACAACTAATGAAAAACTGTTTTTT.

This chain uses TRBV30 with TRBJ2-3; a weak D match, TRBD1 (6 bases). Trimming cost V 5 bases and J 2 bases, with 17 bases left between them. The germline CDR1 and CDR2 sequences are GTSNPN and SVGIG (reference sequence). The CDR3 runs 15 residues. The CDR3 protein is CAWGPSYRDTDTQYF. The CDR3 DNA follows: TGTGCCTGGGGGCCGAGTTACAGGGACACAGATACGCAGTATTTT. The full variable domain, with the rest looked up from reference TRBV30 and TRBJ2-3, is SQTIHQWPATLVQPVGSPLSLECTVEGTSNPNLYWYRQAAGRGLQLLFYSVGIGQISSEVPQNLSASRPQDRQFILSSKKLLLSDSGFYLCAWGPSYRDTDTQYFGPGTRLTVL.

There are a few counts of this clone. The chain combines TRBV5-1 with TRBJ1-6, with TRBD1 identical over 9 bases. Germline loops: CDR1 SGHRS, CDR2 YFSETQ. The ends lost 4 bases at V and 10 bases at J; junction bases unmatched: 12. The CDR3 totals 16 residues. The CDR3 bases are TGCGCCAGCAGCCTAACTCCGGGACAGGGTGGATCACCCCTCCACTTT. It codes for CASSLTPGQGGSPLHF.

The V and J genes are TRBV11-3 and TRBJ2-7; perhaps TRBD2 as D (5 bases). Germline V CDR1 and CDR2: SGHNT, YENEEA. This CDR3 has 14 amino acids. V lost 2 bases, J lost 3 bases, and 11 bases lay in between. The CDR3 spells CASSLRAGYYEQYF. The CDR3 DNA reads TGTGCCAGCAGCTTACGCGCGGGCTACTACGAGCAGTACTTC.

By sample share, this clone is medium-sized. This chain connects TRBV10-3 to TRBJ1-2; no clear D gene. Germline CDR1 is ENHRY and CDR2 is SYGVKD. The CDR3 has 13 residues. V lost 10 bases and J lost 2, with 14 bases in between. The CDR3 spells CARIYRANYGYTF. In DNA, the CDR3 is TGTGCCAGGATTTACCGGGCCAACTATGGCTACACCTTC.

The chain is built from TRBV28 and TRBJ2-7; TRBD1 matches at 9 bases. The germline V gene encodes CDR1 MDHEN and CDR2 SYDVKM. The V gene end was trimmed by 7 bases and the J gene end by 4 bases; junction bases not matched to a gene: 8. This CDR3 has 14 amino acids. The DNA for the CDR3 is TGTGCCAGCAATTATGGACAGGGGTTGTACGAGCAGTACTTC. This gives the protein CASNYGQGLYEQYF.

This chain joins TRBV9 and TRBJ2-3; 11 bases align to TRBD2. Germline trimming cut 3 bases from V and 3 bases from J; bases unmatched to any gene: 3. CDR3 length equals 15 residues. CDR1 is SGDLS and CDR2 is YYNGEE in the germline V gene. The CDR3 protein is CASSATSGGTDTQYF. The CDR3 bases are TGTGCCAGCAGCGCCACTAGCGGGGGTACAGATACGCAGTATTTT.

The rearrangement joins TRBV9 to TRBJ2-7; 9 nucleotides match TRBD1. Looked up from germline, CDR1 is SGDLS and CDR2 is YYNGEE. The V gene end was trimmed by 6 bases and the J gene end by 5 bases; junction bases not matched to a gene: 9. The CDR3 length is 14 residues. This chain's CDR3 is CASTYRQGGHEQYF. CDR3 nucleotides: TGTGCCAGCACCTATAGACAGGGGGGCCACGAGCAGTACTTC.

This clone was observed many times. The gene calls are TRBV6-5 and TRBJ1-1, with no clear D. Trimming pared 2 bases from V and 1 base from J, leaving 14 bases between. From germline, CDR1 is MNHEY and CDR2 SVGAGI. The CDR3 consists of 16 residues. The CDR3 bases are TGTGCCAGCAGTTACACATTCAGCGTCCCGAACACTGAAGCTTTCTTT. This encodes CASSYTFSVPNTEAFF.

The J gene is TRBJ1-4, the V gene TRBV28; no firm D call. The germline CDR1 and CDR2 sequences are MDHEN and SYDVKM. The CDR3 is 13 residues long. Trimming left V 2 bases short and J 7 bases short, with 8 bases between. CDR3 sequence (DNA): TGTGCCAGCAGTTTAACAGTTTTTGAAAAACTGTTTTTT. Amino acid sequence: CASSLTVFEKLFF.